Shown below are 17 T cell receptor beta chains from a single sample sequenced in a study of blood T cell repertoires in COVID-19. Method: immunoSEQ multiplex PCR; TCRdb's copy keeps in-frame clones and lacks some. The sample lists under 300,000 clones; approximately 83% were seen once. Sample: peripheral blood. The receptors come from a woman in her 70s with acute or convalescent COVID-19.

V usage is TRBV5-1 and J usage is TRBJ2-1, with 8 bases matching TRBD1. The CDR3 sequence is 14 residues long. Germline V gives CDR1 SGHRS, CDR2 YFSETQ. J gave up 5 bases and V 4 bases, and 5 bases lay outside the gene matches. CDR3 nucleotides: TGCGCCAGCAGCATCAGGGGGCACAACAATGAGCAGTTCTTC. Translation: CASSIRGHNNEQFF.

V usage is TRBV12-3 or TRBV12-4 and J usage is TRBJ2-5; TRBD2 might be the D (6 bases). V was cut by 3 bases and J by 4 bases, with 9 bases left in between. This CDR3 spans 13 amino acids. CDR3 loop: CASSFGGGETQYF. The DNA of the CDR3 is TGTGCCAGCAGTTTTGGGGGAGGAGAGACCCAGTACTTC.

V is TRBV7-9 and J is TRBJ1-3, with D perhaps matching TRBD1 (6 bases). The germline V gene encodes CDR1 SEHNR and CDR2 FQNEAQ (reference sequence). With 4 bases removed from V and 8 bases from J, the gap between germline ends came to 15 bases. This CDR3 spans 14 amino acids. In nucleotides, the CDR3 is TGTGCCAGCAGCTCGACTCAGGGGATAGACACCATATATTTT. Its translation: CASSSTQGIDTIYF.

The CDR3 loop is CASSWGTGGNEKLFF. CDR3 sequence (DNA): TGCGCCAGCAGCTGGGGGACAGGGGGAAATGAAAAACTGTTTTTT. The chain links TRBV5-1 to TRBJ1-4, with TRBD1 matching over 11 bases. The CDR3 sequence is 15 residues long. J was trimmed by 5 bases and V by 3 bases; bases with no gene match: 3. Per the germline V gene, CDR1 is SGHRS and CDR2 is YFSETQ.

The CDR3 region is CASSAQGSGYTF. The CDR3 DNA reads TGTGCCAGCAGTGCACAGGGTTCAGGCTACACCTTC. The chain joins TRBV2 to TRBJ1-2, with D perhaps TRBD1 (6 bases). From germline, CDR1 is SNHLY and CDR2 FYNNEI. Trimming left V 4 bases short and J 8 bases short, with 11 bases between. The CDR3 has 12 amino acids.

This chain links TRBV28 with TRBJ1-3; 8 nucleotides line up with TRBD1. Trimming at V came to 5 bases and at J to 4 bases, leaving 10 bases not matched to a gene. CDR3 length: 16 residues. From germline, CDR1 is MDHEN and CDR2 SYDVKM. CDR3 coding DNA: TGTGCCAGCAGTCCGTACGGGACAGGCTTCGGAAACACCATATATTTT. This sequence encodes CASSPYGTGFGNTIYF. Full variable domain (rest looked up from reference TRBV28 and TRBJ1-3): DVKVTQSSRYLVKRTGEKVFLECVQDMDHENMFWYRQDPGLGLRLIYFSYDVKMKEKGDIPEGYSVSREKKERFSLILESASTNQTSMYLCASSPYGTGFGNTIYFGEGSWLTVV.

The V call is TRBV3-1 (or the pseudogene TRBV3-2), the J call TRBJ1-2, with D unresolved. V shed 2 bases and J shed 11 bases, with 9 bases lying between them. Germline lookup yields CDR1 LGHDT and CDR2 YNNKEL (reference sequence). The CDR3 has 11 amino acids. The CDR3 here is CASSQSGIYTF. CDR3 sequence (DNA): TGTGCCAGCAGCCAATCGGGGATTTACACCTTC.

The chain has TRBV5-1 and TRBJ2-7; D call uncertain. The CDR3 runs to 13 residues. Trimming removed 4 bases at V and 2 bases at J, with 10 bases between. CDR1 SGHRS and CDR2 YFSETQ come from the germline V gene. CDR3 DNA sequence: TGCGCCAGCAGCCCCGACACCACCTACGAGCAGTACTTC. Protein sequence: CASSPDTTYEQYF.

The chain links TRBV6-5 to TRBJ1-2; D is uncertain. Germline CDR1 reads MNHEY; CDR2 reads SVGAGI. V lost 0 bases and J lost 7, with 18 bases in between. The CDR3 sequence is 16 residues long. The CDR3 reads CASSYSEDGLPPGYTF. The CDR3 nucleotides are TGTGCCAGCAGTTACTCGGAGGACGGACTCCCCCCTGGCTACACCTTC.

The gene calls are TRBV11-2 and TRBJ1-3; TRBD1 aligns across 7 bases. Losses at the gene ends were 1 base for V and 11 bases for J; bases not matched to a gene: 5. CDR3 length: 13 amino acids. From germline, CDR1 is SGHAT and CDR2 FQNNGV. CDR3 residues: CASSLGQGAAIYF. The CDR3, as DNA: TGTGCCAGCAGCTTAGGACAGGGAGCGGCCATATATTTT.

V gene TRBV25-1 combines with J gene TRBJ1-1; D is undetermined. Trimming stripped 3 bases from V and 5 bases from J, with 16 bases between. The CDR3 runs to 15 residues. Germline assignment: CDR1 MGHDK and CDR2 SYGVNS. The CDR3 DNA is TGTGCCAGCAGTGATTGGGGAAGCGGGAAGACTGAAGCTTTCTTT. Its translation is CASSDWGSGKTEAFF.

Only one count was recorded for this clone. CDR3 region: CAWSRRQETQYF. The CDR3 coding sequence is TGTGCCTGGAGTCGGCGGCAAGAGACCCAGTACTTC. The chain joins TRBV30 to TRBJ2-5; D unresolved. Looked up from germline, CDR1 is GTSNPN and CDR2 is SVGIG (reference sequence). V was pared by 2 bases and J by 2 bases, with 6 bases between. This CDR3 is 12 amino acids long. The full variable domain, its missing parts supplied by reference TRBV30 and TRBJ2-5, is SQTIHQWPATLVQPVGSPLSLECTVEGTSNPNLYWYRQAAGRGLQLLFYSVGIGQISSEVPQNLSASRPQDRQFILSSKKLLLSDSGFYLCAWSRRQETQYFGPGTRLLVL.

The V and J genes are TRBV3-1 (or the pseudogene TRBV3-2) and TRBJ1-1; D is unresolved. Germline V CDR1 and CDR2: LGHDT, YNNKEL (reference sequence). Trimming removed 4 bases from V and 1 base from J, with 7 bases in between. The length of the CDR3 is 13 residues. CDR3 protein: CASSPQENTEAFF. CDR3 coding DNA: TGTGCCAGCAGCCCTCAGGAGAACACTGAAGCTTTCTTT.

With regard to this clone: Since a much larger clone is just one base distant, this may be a read error. The chain has TRBV15 and TRBJ1-2; 9 nucleotides align to TRBD1. In germline, CDR1 is LNHNV, CDR2 YYDKDF (reference sequence). The CDR3 length is 14 residues. The V and J ends lost 5 bases and 3 bases, in that order; junction bases with no gene match: 4. CDR3 residues: CATSSDRGYYGYTF. The CDR3 coding sequence is TGTGCCACCAGCTCGGACAGGGGATACTATGGCTACACCTTC.

The V call is TRBV30, the J call TRBJ2-3, with D unclear. This CDR3 contains 12 residues. V gave up 3 bases and J gave up 2 bases, with 6 bases separating them. Germline CDR1 is GTSNPN and CDR2 is SVGIG (reference sequence). The CDR3: CAWSFFTDTQYF. The CDR3 bases are TGTGCCTGGAGCTTTTTCACAGATACGCAGTATTTT.

The chain joins TRBV2 to TRBJ2-1; TRBD1 is a possible D gene (6 bases). V lost 6 bases to trimming and J lost 7 bases, with 13 bases between them. Germline V gives CDR1 SNHLY, CDR2 FYNNEI. The length of the CDR3 is 13 residues. This CDR3 is CASSFYRENEQFF. As DNA, the CDR3 is TGTGCCAGCAGCTTCTACAGGGAGAATGAGCAGTTCTTC.

The gene calls are TRBV7-8 and TRBJ2-5; D may be TRBD1 or TRBD2 (5 bases each). CDR3 size: 12 residues. Germline values: CDR1 SGHVS, CDR2 FQNEAQ. V lost 5 bases and J 5 bases, leaving 9 bases between the germline ends. The CDR3 protein is CASSRQRETQYF. The DNA for the CDR3 is TGTGCCAGCAGCCGACAGCGGGAGACCCAGTACTTC. Drawing the rest from reference TRBV7-8 and TRBJ2-5, the complete variable domain is GAGVSQSPRYKVAKRGQDVALRCDPISGHVSLFWYQQALGQGPEFLTYFQNEAQLDKSGLPSDRFFAERPEGSVSTLKIQRTQQEDSAVYLCASSRQRETQYFGPGTRLLVL.